This record looks at one T cell receptor beta chain sequence and its context. Treatment of the sample: around 19 received Ad26.COV2.S at low or high dose, single or two shots; about 5 received placebo; per-sample allocation not given. Sampling was performed 63 days after the first vaccine or placebo injection. At a Boston site, the person donating was an adult of 18-55 years. Germline V CDR1 and CDR2: SGHDT, YYEEEE. This CDR3 has 16 residues. The V segment lost 4 bases and the J segment 2 bases; nucleotides outside the gene matches: 9. The sample originates from a study of Ad26.COV2.S vaccination and SARS-CoV-2 variants. Study summary: Once, or twice with 56 days between doses, Ad26.COV2.S was given intramuscularly.

The data were produced by immunoSEQ multiplex PCR, yet TCRdb's version contains in-frame clones alone and is incomplete. The sample yields a few hundred thousand clones, around nine tenths seen once. This specimen was peripheral blood, taken in a trial of Ad26.COV2.S vaccine versus placebo. This TCR came from a person between 18 and 59 years old who received the Ad26.COV2.S COVID-19 vaccine or a placebo. V is TRBV5-6 and J is TRBJ2-5, with 9 bases lining up with TRBD2. The CDR3 sequence is CASSMTGTSTQETQYF. Written as DNA, the CDR3 is TGTGCCAGCAGCATGACCGGGACTAGCACTCAAGAGACCCAGTACTTC.